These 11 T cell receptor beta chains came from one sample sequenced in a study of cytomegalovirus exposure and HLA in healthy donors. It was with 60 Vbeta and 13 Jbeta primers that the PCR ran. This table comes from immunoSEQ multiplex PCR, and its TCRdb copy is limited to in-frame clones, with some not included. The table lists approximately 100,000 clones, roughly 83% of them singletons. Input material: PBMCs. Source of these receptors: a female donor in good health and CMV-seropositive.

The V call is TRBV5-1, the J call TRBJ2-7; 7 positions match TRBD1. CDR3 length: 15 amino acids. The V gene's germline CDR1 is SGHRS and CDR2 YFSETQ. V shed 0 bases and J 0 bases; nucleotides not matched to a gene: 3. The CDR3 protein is CASSLVGGISYEQYF. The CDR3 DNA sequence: TGCGCCAGCAGCTTGGTAGGGGGCATCTCCTACGAGCAGTACTTC.

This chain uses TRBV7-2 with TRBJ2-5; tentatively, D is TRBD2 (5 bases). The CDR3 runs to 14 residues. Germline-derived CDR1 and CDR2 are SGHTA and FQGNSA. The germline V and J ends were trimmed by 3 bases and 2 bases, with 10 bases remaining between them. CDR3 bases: TGTGCCAGCAGCTTCGGACTGTTACAAGAGACCCAGTACTTC. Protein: CASSFGLLQETQYF.

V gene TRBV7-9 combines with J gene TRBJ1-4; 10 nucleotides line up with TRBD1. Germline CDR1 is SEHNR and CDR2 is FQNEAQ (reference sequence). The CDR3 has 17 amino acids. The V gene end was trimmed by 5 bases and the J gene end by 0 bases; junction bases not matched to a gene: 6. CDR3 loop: CASSQRQGAATNEKLFF. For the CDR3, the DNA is TGTGCCAGCAGCCAACGACAGGGGGCTGCAACTAATGAAAAACTGTTTTTT.

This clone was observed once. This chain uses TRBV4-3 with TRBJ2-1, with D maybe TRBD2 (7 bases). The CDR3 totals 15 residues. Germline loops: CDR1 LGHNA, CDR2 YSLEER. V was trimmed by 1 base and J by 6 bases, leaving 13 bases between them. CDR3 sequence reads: CASSQGGGASNEQFF. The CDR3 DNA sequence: TGCGCCAGCAGCCAAGGTGGGGGGGCGAGCAATGAGCAGTTCTTC.

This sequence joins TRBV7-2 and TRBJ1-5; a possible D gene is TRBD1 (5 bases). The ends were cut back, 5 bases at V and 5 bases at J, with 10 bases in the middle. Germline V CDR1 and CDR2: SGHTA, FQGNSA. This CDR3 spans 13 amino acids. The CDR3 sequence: CASSDQGYQPQHF. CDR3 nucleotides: TGTGCCAGCAGCGATCAGGGTTATCAGCCCCAGCATTTT.

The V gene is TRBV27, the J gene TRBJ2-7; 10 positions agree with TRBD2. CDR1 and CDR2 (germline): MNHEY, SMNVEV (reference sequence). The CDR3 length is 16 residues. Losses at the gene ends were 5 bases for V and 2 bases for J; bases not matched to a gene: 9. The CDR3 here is CASSTPGSGRTYEQYF. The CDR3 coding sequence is TGTGCCAGCAGTACCCCGGGTAGCGGGAGGACCTACGAGCAGTACTTC.

CDR3 amino acids: CASSGTSYYGYTF. The CDR3 nucleotides read TGTGCCAGTAGTGGGACATCCTACTATGGCTACACCTTC. This chain joins TRBV19 and TRBJ1-2, with TRBD1 as a possible D gene (6 bases). From germline, CDR1 is LNHDA and CDR2 SQIVND (reference sequence). CDR3 length equals 13 residues. The V end was cut by 5 bases, the J end by 3 bases, with 10 bases between.

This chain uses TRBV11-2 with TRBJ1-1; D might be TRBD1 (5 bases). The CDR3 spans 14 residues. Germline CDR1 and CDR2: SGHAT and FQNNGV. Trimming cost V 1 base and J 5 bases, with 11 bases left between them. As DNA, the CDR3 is TGTGCCAGCAGCTTAGTCCGGGGGAGTACTGAAGCTTTCTTT. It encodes CASSLVRGSTEAFF.

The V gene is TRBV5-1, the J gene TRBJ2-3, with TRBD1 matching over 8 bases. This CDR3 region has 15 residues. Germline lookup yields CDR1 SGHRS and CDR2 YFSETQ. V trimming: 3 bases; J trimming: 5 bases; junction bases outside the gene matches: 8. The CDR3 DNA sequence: TGCGCCAGCAGCTGGACAACAGGGGGAGGAGATACGCAGTATTTT. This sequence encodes CASSWTTGGGDTQYF.

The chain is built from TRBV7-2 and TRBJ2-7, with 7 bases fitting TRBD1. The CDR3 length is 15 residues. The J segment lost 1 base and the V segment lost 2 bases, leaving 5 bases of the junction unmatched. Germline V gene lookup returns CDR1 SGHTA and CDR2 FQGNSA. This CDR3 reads CASSLMRQGSYEQYF. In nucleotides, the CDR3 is TGTGCCAGCAGCTTAATGAGACAGGGTTCCTACGAGCAGTACTTC. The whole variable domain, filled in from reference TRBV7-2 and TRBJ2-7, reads GAGVSQSPSNKVTEKGKDVELRCDPISGHTALYWYRQSLGQGLEFLIYFQGNSAPDKSGLPSDRFSAERTGGSVSTLTIQRTQQEDSAVYLCASSLMRQGSYEQYFGPGTRLTVT.

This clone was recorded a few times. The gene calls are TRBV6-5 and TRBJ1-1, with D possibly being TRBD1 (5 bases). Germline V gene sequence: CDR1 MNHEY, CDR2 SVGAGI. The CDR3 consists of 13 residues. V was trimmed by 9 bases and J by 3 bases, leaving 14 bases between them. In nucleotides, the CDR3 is TGTGCCAGGGGGCGGGGGGACCACACTGAAGCTTTCTTT. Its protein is CARGRGDHTEAFF.